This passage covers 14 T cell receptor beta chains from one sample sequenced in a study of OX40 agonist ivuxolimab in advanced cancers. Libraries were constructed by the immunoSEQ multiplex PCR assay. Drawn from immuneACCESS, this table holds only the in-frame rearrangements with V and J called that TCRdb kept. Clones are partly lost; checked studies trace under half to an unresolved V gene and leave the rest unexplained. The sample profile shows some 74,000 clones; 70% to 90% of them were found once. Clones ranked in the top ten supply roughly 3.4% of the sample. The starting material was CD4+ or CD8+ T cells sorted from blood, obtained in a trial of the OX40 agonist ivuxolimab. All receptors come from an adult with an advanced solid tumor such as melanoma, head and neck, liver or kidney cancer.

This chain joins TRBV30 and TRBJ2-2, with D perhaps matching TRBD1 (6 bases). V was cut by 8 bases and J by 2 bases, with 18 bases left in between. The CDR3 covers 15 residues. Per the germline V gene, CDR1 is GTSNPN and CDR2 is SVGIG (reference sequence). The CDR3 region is CAARSGTRNTGELFF. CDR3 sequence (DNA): TGTGCCGCAAGATCCGGGACACGCAACACCGGGGAGCTGTTTTTT.

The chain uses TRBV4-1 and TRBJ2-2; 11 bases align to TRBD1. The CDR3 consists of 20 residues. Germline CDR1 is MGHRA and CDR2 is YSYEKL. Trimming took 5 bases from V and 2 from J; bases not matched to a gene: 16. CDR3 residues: CASSYPSAGTGGINTGELFF. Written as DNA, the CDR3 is TGCGCCAGCAGCTATCCTTCTGCCGGGACAGGGGGTATTAACACCGGGGAGCTGTTTTTT.

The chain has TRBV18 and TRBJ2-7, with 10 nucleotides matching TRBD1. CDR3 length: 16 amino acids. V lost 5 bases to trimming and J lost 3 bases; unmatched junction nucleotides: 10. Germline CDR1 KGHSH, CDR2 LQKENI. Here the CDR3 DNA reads TGTGCCAGCTCAAAACTCCGGGACAGGGGAATCTACGAGCAGTACTTC. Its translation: CASSKLRDRGIYEQYF.

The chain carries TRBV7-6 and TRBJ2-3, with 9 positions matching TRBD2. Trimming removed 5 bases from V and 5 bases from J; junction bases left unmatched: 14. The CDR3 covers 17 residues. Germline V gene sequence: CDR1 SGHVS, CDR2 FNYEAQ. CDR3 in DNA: TGTGCCAGCAGCCCTCCCGGTGGGGTAGCGGGAGAAGATACGCAGTATTTT. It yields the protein CASSPPGGVAGEDTQYF.

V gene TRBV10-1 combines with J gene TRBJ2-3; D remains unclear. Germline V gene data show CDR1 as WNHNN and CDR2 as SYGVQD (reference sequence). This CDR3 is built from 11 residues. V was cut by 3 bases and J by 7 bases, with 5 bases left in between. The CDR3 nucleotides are TGCGCCAGCAGTGAAGGGAATACGCAGTATTTT. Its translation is CASSEGNTQYF.

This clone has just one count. CDR3 residues: CASRSLNGAKNIQYF. The CDR3 DNA is TGCGCCAGCAGGTCCCTCAACGGAGCCAAAAACATTCAGTACTTC. This sequence joins TRBV4-1 and TRBJ2-4; unclear D gene. This CDR3 comprises 15 residues. From germline, CDR1 is MGHRA and CDR2 YSYEKL. Trimming pared 6 bases from V and 0 bases from J, leaving 12 bases between.

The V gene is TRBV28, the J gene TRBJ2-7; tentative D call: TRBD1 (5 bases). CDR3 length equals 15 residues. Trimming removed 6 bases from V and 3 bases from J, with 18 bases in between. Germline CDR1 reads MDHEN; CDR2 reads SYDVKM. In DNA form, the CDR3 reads TGTGCCAGCAGAAGTCCAGGGCAGGTGGGCTACGAGCAGTACTTC. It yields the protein CASRSPGQVGYEQYF.

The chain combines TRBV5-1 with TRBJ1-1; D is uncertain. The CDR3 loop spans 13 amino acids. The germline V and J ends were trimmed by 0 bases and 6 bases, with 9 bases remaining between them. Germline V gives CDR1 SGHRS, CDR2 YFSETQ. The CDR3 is CASSLEGSPEAFF. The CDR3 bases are TGCGCCAGCAGCTTGGAAGGCAGCCCTGAAGCTTTCTTT.

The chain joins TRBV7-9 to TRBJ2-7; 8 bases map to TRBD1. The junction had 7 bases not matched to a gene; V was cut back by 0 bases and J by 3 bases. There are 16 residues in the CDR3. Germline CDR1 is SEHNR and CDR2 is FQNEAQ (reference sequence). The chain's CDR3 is CASSLASTGALYEQYF. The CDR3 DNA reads TGTGCCAGCAGCTTAGCGTCGACAGGGGCCCTCTACGAGCAGTACTTC. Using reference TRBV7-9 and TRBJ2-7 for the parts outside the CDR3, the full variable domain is DTGVSQNPRHKITKRGQNVTFRCDPISEHNRLYWYRQTLGQGPEFLTYFQNEAQLEKSRLLSDRFSAERPKGSFSTLEIQRTEQGDSAMYLCASSLASTGALYEQYFGPGTRLTVT.

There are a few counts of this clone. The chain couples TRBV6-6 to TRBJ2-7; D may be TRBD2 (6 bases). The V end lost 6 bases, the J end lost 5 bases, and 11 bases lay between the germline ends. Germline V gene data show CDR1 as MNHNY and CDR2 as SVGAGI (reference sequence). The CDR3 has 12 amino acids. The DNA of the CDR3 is TGTGCCAGCAGCCGGGGGAGAAACGAGCAGTACTTC. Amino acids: CASSRGRNEQYF.

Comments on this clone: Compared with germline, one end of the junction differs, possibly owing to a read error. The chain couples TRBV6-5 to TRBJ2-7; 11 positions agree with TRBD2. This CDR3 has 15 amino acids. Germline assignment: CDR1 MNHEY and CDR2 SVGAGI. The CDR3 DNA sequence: TGTGCCAGCAGCGGCTCGGGACTAGCGGCCTACCAGCAGTACTTC. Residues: CASSGSGLAAYQQYF.

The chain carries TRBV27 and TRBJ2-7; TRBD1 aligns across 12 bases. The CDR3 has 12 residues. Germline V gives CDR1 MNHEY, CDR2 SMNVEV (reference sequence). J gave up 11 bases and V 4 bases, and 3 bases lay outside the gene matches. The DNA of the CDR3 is TGTGCCAGCAGTTCGGGACAGGGGGCGGAGTACTTC. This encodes CASSSGQGAEYF.

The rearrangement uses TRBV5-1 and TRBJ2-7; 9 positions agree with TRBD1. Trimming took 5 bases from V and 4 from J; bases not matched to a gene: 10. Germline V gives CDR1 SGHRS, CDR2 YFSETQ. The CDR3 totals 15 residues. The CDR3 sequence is CASRYGGTGSYEQYF. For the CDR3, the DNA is TGCGCCAGCAGGTATGGAGGGACAGGGAGTTACGAGCAGTACTTC.

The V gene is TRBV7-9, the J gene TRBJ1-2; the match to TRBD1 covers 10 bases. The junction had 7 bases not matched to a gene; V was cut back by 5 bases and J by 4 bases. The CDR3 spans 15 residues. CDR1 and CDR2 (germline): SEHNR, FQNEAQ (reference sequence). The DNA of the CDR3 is TGTGCCAGCAGCGCCTCCGGACAGGGGGTCTATGGCTACACCTTC. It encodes CASSASGQGVYGYTF. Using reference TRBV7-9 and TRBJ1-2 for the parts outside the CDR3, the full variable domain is DTGVSQNPRHKITKRGQNVTFRCDPISEHNRLYWYRQTLGQGPEFLTYFQNEAQLEKSRLLSDRFSAERPKGSFSTLEIQRTEQGDSAMYLCASSASGQGVYGYTFGSGTRLTVV.